The 15 T cell receptor beta chains given below trace back to one sample, sequenced in a study of shared clonotypes between healthy human individuals. Profiling relied on immunoSEQ multiplex PCR, and the TCRdb table lists in-frame clones only, not all of them. The table shows about 2 million clones, with about 95% occurring only once. Naive-designated CD8 cells lacked CD45RO, were positively enriched for CCR7, and omitted terminally differentiated effector memory CD45RA+ cells. Sequencing was done on a sample of naive CD8+ T cells sorted from blood. All receptors come from a man aged 18-30 years in good health.

The V gene is TRBV5-6, the J gene TRBJ2-7; either TRBD1 or TRBD2 may supply D (5 bases each). This CDR3 is built from 15 residues. V lost 0 bases to trimming and J lost 0 bases, with 10 bases between them. The V gene's germline CDR1 is SGHDT and CDR2 YYEEEE. The CDR3 region has the DNA TGTGCCAGCAGCTTGGATCCAGGGAGCTCCTACGAGCAGTACTTC. It codes for CASSLDPGSSYEQYF.

CDR3 DNA: TGTGCCAGTAGTATGGTGGTAGCGGGGGATAGCACAGATACGCAGTATTTT. As protein: CASSMVVAGDSTDTQYF. The V and J genes are TRBV19 and TRBJ2-3; 9 bases line up with TRBD2. V gave up 3 bases and J gave up 0 bases; unmatched junction bases: 7. Germline CDR1 LNHDA, CDR2 SQIVND (reference sequence). CDR3 size: 17 residues. Filled out from reference TRBV19 and TRBJ2-3, the complete variable domain reads DGGITQSPKYLFRKEGQNVTLSCEQNLNHDAMYWYRQDPGQGLRLIYYSQIVNDFQKGDIAEGYSVSREKKESFPLTVTSAQKNPTAFYLCASSMVVAGDSTDTQYFGPGTRLTVL.

The chain links TRBV18 to TRBJ1-1, with D perhaps matching TRBD1 (5 bases). CDR3 size: 14 residues. Germline V gives CDR1 KGHSH, CDR2 LQKENI. V lost 4 bases to trimming and J lost 1 base, with 10 bases between them. Written as DNA, the CDR3 is TGTGCCAGCTCACGCGATCAGGGGAACACTGAAGCTTTCTTT. It encodes CASSRDQGNTEAFF.

The chain joins TRBV25-1 to TRBJ2-5; 9 bases align to TRBD2. The CDR3 covers 16 residues. The germline gives CDR1 MGHDK, CDR2 SYGVNS. V dropped 3 bases and J dropped 5; count of bases not matched to a gene: 10. The CDR3 DNA reads TGTGCCAGCAGTGAGTCGGGACTAGCCGTCGAGGAGACCCAGTACTTC. The encoded protein is CASSESGLAVEETQYF.

The chain recombines TRBV30 with TRBJ2-1; 7 bases line up with TRBD2. V shed 4 bases, J shed 5 bases, and the junction held 11 bases outside the gene matches. This CDR3 contains 15 residues. In germline, CDR1 is GTSNPN, CDR2 SVGIG (reference sequence). CDR3 sequence reads: CAWTETGTINNEQFF. CDR3 sequence (DNA): TGTGCCTGGACTGAAACCGGGACTATAAACAATGAGCAGTTCTTC.

This clone was counted only a few times. The V gene is TRBV10-2, the J gene TRBJ1-2, with 7 bases lining up with TRBD1. Losses at the gene ends were 6 bases for V and 4 bases for J; bases not matched to a gene: 5. The CDR3 totals 13 residues. Germline V gene sequence: CDR1 WSHSY, CDR2 SAAADI. This CDR3 reads CASSAGTAYGYTF. In DNA, the CDR3 is TGCGCCAGCAGCGCCGGGACAGCCTATGGCTACACCTTC.

To note about this clone: Other DNA sequences from this sample encode an identical CDR3 as well. The rearrangement links TRBV7-9 to TRBJ2-1; D ambiguous. From germline, CDR1 is SEHNR and CDR2 FQNEAQ (reference sequence). Trimming removed 0 bases at V and 7 bases at J, with 4 bases between. The CDR3 runs 12 residues. CDR3 sequence reads: CASSLASNEQFF. The DNA of the CDR3 is TGTGCCAGCAGCTTAGCTTCGAATGAGCAGTTCTTC.

CDR3 in DNA: TGTGCCAGCAGCTCACCGGGACTAAACACAGATACGCAGTATTTT. It codes for CASSSPGLNTDTQYF. The chain couples TRBV7-2 to TRBJ2-3, with 7 bases lining up with TRBD2. Trimming removed 4 bases from V and 2 bases from J; junction bases left unmatched: 6. The CDR3 totals 15 residues. Looked up from germline, CDR1 is SGHTA and CDR2 is FQGNSA.

The chain combines TRBV6-5 with TRBJ2-7, with D perhaps TRBD1 (7 bases). The CDR3 loop spans 16 amino acids. The ends were cut back, 2 bases at V and 0 bases at J, with 14 bases in the middle. The V gene's germline CDR1 is MNHEY and CDR2 SVGAGI. The chain's CDR3 is CASSYGAGQISYEQYF. The CDR3 bases are TGTGCCAGCAGTTACGGGGCGGGACAGATCTCCTACGAGCAGTACTTC.

This clone was found once. This chain joins TRBV7-8 and TRBJ1-3; 9 bases agree with TRBD1. The CDR3 is 17 residues long. The V gene's germline CDR1 is SGHVS and CDR2 FQNEAQ. Trimming removed 5 bases from V and 4 bases from J; junction bases left unmatched: 12. This CDR3 reads CASSPFVQGAEGNTIYF. DNA for the CDR3: TGTGCCAGCAGCCCGTTCGTACAGGGGGCGGAAGGAAACACCATATATTTT.

V is TRBV29-1 and J is TRBJ1-2; TRBD1 agrees at 10 bases. Germline CDR1 reads SQVTM; CDR2 reads ANQGSEA. CDR3 size: 13 residues. V lost 1 base to trimming and J lost 8 bases; unmatched junction nucleotides: 4. This CDR3 is CSVEGDRGDGYTF. The CDR3 DNA is TGCAGCGTTGAAGGGGACAGGGGTGACGGCTACACCTTC.

The rearrangement joins TRBV7-2 to TRBJ2-7; TRBD2 agrees at 11 bases. Germline CDR1 SGHTA, CDR2 FQGNSA. After removal of 5 bases from V and 4 bases from J, the junction contained 10 bases not matched to a gene. The CDR3 has 16 amino acids. The CDR3 here is CASSPGILAGVYEQYF. As DNA, the CDR3 is TGTGCCAGCAGCCCCGGGATACTAGCGGGAGTATACGAGCAGTACTTC.

Here the CDR3 DNA reads TGTGCCAGCAGCTCAAACCAAGAGACCCAGTACTTC. Translated: CASSSNQETQYF. The V and J genes are TRBV11-2 and TRBJ2-5; no reliable D call. With 4 bases removed from V and 0 bases from J, the gap between germline ends came to 3 bases. The germline V gene encodes CDR1 SGHAT and CDR2 FQNNGV. This CDR3 spans 12 amino acids. Full variable domain (remainder filled in from reference TRBV11-2 and TRBJ2-5): EAGVAQSPRYKIIEKRQSVAFWCNPISGHATLYWYQQILGQGPKLLIQFQNNGVVDDSQLPKDRFSAERLKGVDSTLKIQPAKLEDSAVYLCASSSNQETQYFGPGTRLLVL.

The CDR3: CATSSDLTPGANVLTF. In DNA form, the CDR3 reads TGTGCCACCAGCAGTGATCTGACCCCTGGGGCCAACGTCCTGACTTTC. V and J are TRBV15 and TRBJ2-6; D is unresolved. The CDR3 has 16 amino acids. The V end lost 3 bases, the J end lost 2 bases, and 11 bases lay between the germline ends. Germline assignment: CDR1 LNHNV and CDR2 YYDKDF (reference sequence).

The chain recombines TRBV30 with TRBJ1-2, with 7 bases matching TRBD1. The CDR3 runs to 13 residues. V was pared by 2 bases and J by 6 bases, with 6 bases of the junction left unmatched. Germline CDR1 GTSNPN, CDR2 SVGIG (reference sequence). This CDR3 reads CAWSTGADHGYTF. The CDR3 DNA reads as TGTGCCTGGAGTACAGGGGCGGACCATGGCTACACCTTC.